Shown below are 11 T cell receptor beta chains from a single sample sequenced in a study of shared clonotypes between healthy human individuals. This table comes from immunoSEQ multiplex PCR, and its TCRdb copy is limited to in-frame clones, with some not included. The data contain 450,000 to 500,000 clones, around 80% of them singletons. Sequencing was done on a sample of PBMCs. Receptors originate from a woman aged 40 to 50 in good health. Some clones in this sample may be carry-over from other donors' samples.

This clone was detected only once. The rearrangement uses TRBV28 and TRBJ2-2; D is undetermined. CDR3 length: 13 amino acids. Germline CDR1 reads MDHEN; CDR2 reads SYDVKM. The V end lost 5 bases, the J end lost 5 bases, and 9 bases lay between the germline ends. This chain's CDR3 is CASSLRSTGELFF. The CDR3 DNA reads as TGTGCCAGCAGTCTGAGAAGTACCGGGGAGCTGTTTTTT.

The gene calls are TRBV27 and TRBJ1-1; D unclear. Germline assignment: CDR1 MNHEY and CDR2 SMNVEV (reference sequence). V was cut by 1 base and J by 0 bases, with 15 bases left in between. This CDR3 is built from 17 residues. The CDR3 DNA reads as TGTGCCAGCAGTTTATATCCAGGAACCGTCCTGAACACTGAAGCTTTCTTT. Protein: CASSLYPGTVLNTEAFF.

The chain is built from TRBV10-3 and TRBJ2-1, with 16 bases aligning to TRBD2. V trimming: 3 bases; J trimming: 4 bases; junction bases outside the gene matches: 9. The germline gives CDR1 ENHRY, CDR2 SYGVKD. The CDR3 spans 19 residues. The CDR3 spells CAISEGGTSGRAGYNEQFF. The CDR3 DNA sequence: TGTGCCATCAGTGAAGGGGGGACTAGCGGGAGGGCCGGGTACAATGAGCAGTTCTTC.

The rearrangement joins TRBV2 to TRBJ2-5, with a possible D match to TRBD2 (5 bases). This CDR3 has 11 residues. Looked up from germline, CDR1 is SNHLY and CDR2 is FYNNEI. V lost 5 bases and J lost 9, with 10 bases in between. The CDR3 here is CASSPQEAQYF. The CDR3 DNA reads TGTGCCAGCAGTCCGCAGGAGGCCCAGTACTTC. The full variable domain, in which reference TRBV2 and TRBJ2-5 provide the parts outside the CDR3, is EPEVTQTPSHQVTQMGQEVILRCVPISNHLYFYWYRQILGQKVEFLVSFYNNEISEKSEIFDDQFSVERPDGSNFTLKIRSTKLEDSAMYFCASSPQEAQYFGPGTRLLVL.

This chain links TRBV7-2 with TRBJ1-5; 9 nucleotides match TRBD1. The CDR3 has 17 residues. The V gene's germline CDR1 is SGHTA and CDR2 FQGNSA. V shed 5 bases and J 4 bases; nucleotides not matched to a gene: 12. The CDR3 region is CASSRDSAQGANQPQHF. The DNA for the CDR3 is TGTGCCAGCAGCCGGGACTCGGCACAGGGGGCAAATCAGCCCCAGCATTTT.

Worth noting for this clone: Other DNA sequences in the sample encode the same CDR3. The rearrangement links TRBV27 to TRBJ2-2, with 11 nucleotides matching TRBD1. The V and J ends lost 4 bases and 6 bases, in that order; junction bases with no gene match: 4. CDR3 size: 15 residues. Germline V CDR1 and CDR2: MNHEY, SMNVEV (reference sequence). The chain's CDR3 is CASSSRDRGSGELFF. In DNA form, the CDR3 reads TGTGCCAGCAGTTCCCGGGACAGGGGGTCCGGGGAGCTGTTTTTT.

The chain combines TRBV7-2 with TRBJ2-3, with a weak D call TRBD1 (5 bases). The germline V gene encodes CDR1 SGHTA and CDR2 FQGNSA. V lost 5 bases and J lost 4, with 13 bases in between. The CDR3 is 14 amino acids. The CDR3 region is CASSPGWGPDTQYF. The CDR3 DNA reads TGTGCCAGCAGCCCAGGGTGGGGCCCAGATACGCAGTATTTT.

This chain links TRBV28 with TRBJ2-1, with 8 bases identical to TRBD2. Germline CDR1 MDHEN, CDR2 SYDVKM. The CDR3 runs to 15 residues. The junction had 14 bases not matched to a gene; V was cut back by 7 bases and J by 9 bases. This CDR3 reads CASTHGTSMSTEQFF. The DNA of the CDR3 is TGTGCCAGCACCCACGGGACTAGTATGAGTACTGAGCAGTTCTTC.

The chain carries TRBV19 and TRBJ1-1; no clear D gene. The V gene lost 7 bases and the J gene lost 0 bases, with 9 bases spanning the gap. CDR3 size: 13 residues. CDR1 LNHDA and CDR2 SQIVND come from the germline V gene (reference sequence). CDR3 sequence: CASKRTLNTEAFF. In DNA form, the CDR3 reads TGTGCCAGTAAAAGGACCTTGAACACTGAAGCTTTCTTT. The full variable domain, rest sourced from reference TRBV19 and TRBJ1-1, is DGGITQSPKYLFRKEGQNVTLSCEQNLNHDAMYWYRQDPGQGLRLIYYSQIVNDFQKGDIAEGYSVSREKKESFPLTVTSAQKNPTAFYLCASKRTLNTEAFFGQGTRLTVV.

This chain joins TRBV18 and TRBJ2-7; the D is unclear. The CDR3 is 12 amino acids. V was trimmed by 6 bases and J by 3 bases, leaving 9 bases between them. Germline V gene sequence: CDR1 KGHSH, CDR2 LQKENI. The CDR3 loop reads CASSTADYEQYF. The CDR3 coding sequence is TGTGCCAGCTCCACCGCAGACTACGAGCAGTACTTC.

This clone was observed a few times. The chain carries TRBV5-1 and TRBJ2-3; either TRBD1 or TRBD2 may supply D (5 bases each). This CDR3 region has 15 residues. Germline loops: CDR1 SGHRS, CDR2 YFSETQ. V was clipped by 4 bases and J by 0 bases, with 12 bases between them. The chain's CDR3 is CASSPGATSTDTQYF. The CDR3 coding sequence is TGCGCCAGCAGCCCCGGGGCTACTAGCACAGATACGCAGTATTTT. Supplemented by reference TRBV5-1 and TRBJ2-3, the full variable domain reads KAGVTQTPRYLIKTRGQQVTLSCSPISGHRSVSWYQQTPGQGLQFLFEYFSETQRNKGNFPGRFSGRQFSNSRSEMNVSTLELGDSALYLCASSPGATSTDTQYFGPGTRLTVL.